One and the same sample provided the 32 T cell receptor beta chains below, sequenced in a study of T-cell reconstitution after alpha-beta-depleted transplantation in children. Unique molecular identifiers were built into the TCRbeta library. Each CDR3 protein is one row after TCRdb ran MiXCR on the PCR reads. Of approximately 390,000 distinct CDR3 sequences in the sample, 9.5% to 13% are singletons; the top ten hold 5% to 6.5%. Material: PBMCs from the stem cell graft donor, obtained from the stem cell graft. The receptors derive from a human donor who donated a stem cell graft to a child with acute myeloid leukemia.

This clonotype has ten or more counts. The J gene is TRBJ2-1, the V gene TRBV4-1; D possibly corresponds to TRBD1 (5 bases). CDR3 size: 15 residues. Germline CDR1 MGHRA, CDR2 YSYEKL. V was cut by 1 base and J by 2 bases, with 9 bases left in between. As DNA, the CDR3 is TGCGCCAGCAGCCAAGGGGGCACGGCCTACAATGAGCAGTTCTTC. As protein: CASSQGGTAYNEQFF.

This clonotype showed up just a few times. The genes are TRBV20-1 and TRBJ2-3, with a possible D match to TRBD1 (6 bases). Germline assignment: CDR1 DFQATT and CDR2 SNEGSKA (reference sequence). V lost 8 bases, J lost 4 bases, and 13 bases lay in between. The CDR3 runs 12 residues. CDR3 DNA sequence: TGCAGTCAATCATGGGGGCCAGATACGCAGTATTTT. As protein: CSQSWGPDTQYF.

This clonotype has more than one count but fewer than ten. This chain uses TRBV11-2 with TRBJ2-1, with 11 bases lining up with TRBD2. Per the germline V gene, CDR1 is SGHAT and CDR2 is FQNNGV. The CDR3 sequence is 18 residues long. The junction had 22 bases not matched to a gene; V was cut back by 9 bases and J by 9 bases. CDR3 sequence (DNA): TGTGCCAGTAAGCTCCATCTAGGTGCGGGACTAGCGGTCGGTGAGCAGTTCTTC. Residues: CASKLHLGAGLAVGEQFF.

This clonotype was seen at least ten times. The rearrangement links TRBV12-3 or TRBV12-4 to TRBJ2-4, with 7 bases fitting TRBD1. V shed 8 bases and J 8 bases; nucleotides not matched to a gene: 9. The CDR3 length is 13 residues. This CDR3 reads CASSGAGGDIQYF. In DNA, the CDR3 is TGTGCCAGCTCAGGGGCAGGGGGAGACATTCAGTACTTC.

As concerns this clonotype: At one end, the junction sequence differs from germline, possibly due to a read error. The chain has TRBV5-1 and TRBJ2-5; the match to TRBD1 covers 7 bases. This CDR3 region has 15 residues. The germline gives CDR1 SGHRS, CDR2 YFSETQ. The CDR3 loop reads CASSLGGQRQENQYF. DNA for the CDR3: TGCGCCAGCAGCTTGGGGGGACAGCGCCAAGAGAACCAGTACTTC.

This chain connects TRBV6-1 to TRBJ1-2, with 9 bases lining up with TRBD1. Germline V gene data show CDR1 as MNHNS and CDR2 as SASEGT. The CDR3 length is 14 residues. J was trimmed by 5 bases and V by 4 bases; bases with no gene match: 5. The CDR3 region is CASSATDRGYGYTF. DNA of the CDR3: TGTGCCAGCAGTGCAACGGACAGGGGTTATGGCTACACCTTC.

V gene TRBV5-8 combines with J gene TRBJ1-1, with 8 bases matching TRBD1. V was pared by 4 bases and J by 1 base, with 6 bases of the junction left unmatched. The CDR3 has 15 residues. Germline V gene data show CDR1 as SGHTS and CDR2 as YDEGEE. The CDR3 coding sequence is TGTGCCAGCAGCCAGCGGACAGGGTGGAACACTGAAGCTTTCTTT. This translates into CASSQRTGWNTEAFF.

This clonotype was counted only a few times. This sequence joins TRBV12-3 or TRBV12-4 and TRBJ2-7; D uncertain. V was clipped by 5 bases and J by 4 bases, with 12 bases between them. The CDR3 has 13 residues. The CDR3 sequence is CASSNMGYYEQYF. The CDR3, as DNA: TGTGCCAGCAGTAATATGGGGTATTACGAGCAGTACTTC.

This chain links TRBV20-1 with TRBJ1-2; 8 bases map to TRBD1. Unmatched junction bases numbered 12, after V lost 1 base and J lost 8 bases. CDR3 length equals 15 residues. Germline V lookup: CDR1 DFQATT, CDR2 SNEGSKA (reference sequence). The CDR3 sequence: CSARVPRTGLDGYTF. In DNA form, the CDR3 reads TGCAGTGCTAGAGTTCCTCGGACAGGGTTGGACGGCTACACCTTC.

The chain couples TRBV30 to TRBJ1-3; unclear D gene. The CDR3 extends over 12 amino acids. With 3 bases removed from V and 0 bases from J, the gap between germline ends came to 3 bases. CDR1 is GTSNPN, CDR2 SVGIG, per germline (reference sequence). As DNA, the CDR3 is TGTGCCTGGAGACTCTCTGGAAACACCATATATTTT. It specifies CAWRLSGNTIYF.

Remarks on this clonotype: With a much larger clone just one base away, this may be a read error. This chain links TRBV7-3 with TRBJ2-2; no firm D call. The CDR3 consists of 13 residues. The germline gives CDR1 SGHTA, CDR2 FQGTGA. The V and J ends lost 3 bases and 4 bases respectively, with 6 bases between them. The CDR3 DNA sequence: TGTGCCAGCAGCTTTCAGGCCACCGGGGAGCTGTTTTTT. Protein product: CASSFQATGELFF.

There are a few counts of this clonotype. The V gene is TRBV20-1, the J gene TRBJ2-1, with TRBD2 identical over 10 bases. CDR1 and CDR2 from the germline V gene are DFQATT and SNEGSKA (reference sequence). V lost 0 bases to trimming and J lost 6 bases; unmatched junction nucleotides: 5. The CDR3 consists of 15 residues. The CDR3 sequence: CSARELAGVGNEQFF. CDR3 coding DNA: TGCAGTGCTAGAGAGCTAGCGGGAGTCGGCAATGAGCAGTTCTTC.

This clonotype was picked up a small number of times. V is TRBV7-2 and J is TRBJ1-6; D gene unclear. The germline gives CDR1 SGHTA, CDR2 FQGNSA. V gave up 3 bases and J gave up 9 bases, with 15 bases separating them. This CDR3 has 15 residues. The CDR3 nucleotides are TGTGCCAGCAGCTTCCAGACATCAATTTCTTCACCCCTCCACTTT. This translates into CASSFQTSISSPLHF.

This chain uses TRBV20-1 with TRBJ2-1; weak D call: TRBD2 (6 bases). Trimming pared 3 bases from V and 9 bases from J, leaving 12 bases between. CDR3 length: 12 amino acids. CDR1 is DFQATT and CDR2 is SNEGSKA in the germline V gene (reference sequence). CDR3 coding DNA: TGCAGTGCTAGGGGGGGTAGCGGTGAGCAGTTCTTC. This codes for CSARGGSGEQFF.

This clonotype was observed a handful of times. This CDR3 is CASRGGASEKLFF. In DNA form, the CDR3 reads TGTGCCAGCAGGGGGGGGGCATCGGAAAAACTGTTTTTT. This chain uses TRBV12-3 or TRBV12-4 with TRBJ1-4; a possible D gene is TRBD1 (6 bases). The CDR3 spans 13 residues. V lost 6 bases to trimming and J lost 8 bases, with 13 bases between them.

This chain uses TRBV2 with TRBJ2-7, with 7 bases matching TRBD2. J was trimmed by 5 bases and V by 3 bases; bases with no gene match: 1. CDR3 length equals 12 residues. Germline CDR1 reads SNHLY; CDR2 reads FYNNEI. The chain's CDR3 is CASSDGGNEQYF. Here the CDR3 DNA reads TGTGCCAGCAGTGACGGGGGGAACGAGCAGTACTTC.

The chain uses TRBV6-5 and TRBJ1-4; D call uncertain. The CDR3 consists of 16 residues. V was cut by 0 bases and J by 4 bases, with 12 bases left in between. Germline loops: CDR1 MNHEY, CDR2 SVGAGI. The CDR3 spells CASSYSRRHGNEKLFF. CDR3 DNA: TGTGCCAGCAGTTACTCCCGGAGGCACGGTAATGAAAAACTGTTTTTT.

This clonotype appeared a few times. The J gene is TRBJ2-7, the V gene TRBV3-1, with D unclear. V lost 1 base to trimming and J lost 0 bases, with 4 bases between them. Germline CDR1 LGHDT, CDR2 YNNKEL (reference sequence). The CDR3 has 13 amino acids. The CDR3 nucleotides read TGTGCCAGCAGCCAAGGTCCCTCCTACGAGCAGTACGTC. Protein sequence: CASSQGPSYEQYV.

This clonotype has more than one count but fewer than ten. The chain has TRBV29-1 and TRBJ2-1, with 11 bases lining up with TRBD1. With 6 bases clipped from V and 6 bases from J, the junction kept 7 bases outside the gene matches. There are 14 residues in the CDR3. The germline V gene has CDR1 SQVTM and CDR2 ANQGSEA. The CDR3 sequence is CSVPGTGGGNEQFF. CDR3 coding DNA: TGCAGCGTCCCCGGGACAGGGGGGGGCAATGAGCAGTTCTTC.

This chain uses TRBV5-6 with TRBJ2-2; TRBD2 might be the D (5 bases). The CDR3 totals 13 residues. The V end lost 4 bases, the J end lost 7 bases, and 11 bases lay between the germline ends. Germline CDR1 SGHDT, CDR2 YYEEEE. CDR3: CASSNIEGGELFF. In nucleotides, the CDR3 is TGTGCCAGCAGCAATATAGAGGGCGGGGAGCTGTTTTTT. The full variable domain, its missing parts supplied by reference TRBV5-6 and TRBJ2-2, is DAGVTQSPTHLIKTRGQQVTLRCSPKSGHDTVSWYQQALGQGPQFIFQYYEEEERQRGNFPDRFSGHQFPNYSSELNVNALLLGDSALYLCASSNIEGGELFFGEGSRLTVL.

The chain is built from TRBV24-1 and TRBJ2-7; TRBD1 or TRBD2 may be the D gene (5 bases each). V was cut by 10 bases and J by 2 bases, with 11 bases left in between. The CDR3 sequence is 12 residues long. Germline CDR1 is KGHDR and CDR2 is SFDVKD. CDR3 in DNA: TGTGCCACGCCCGAGGGGACCTACGAGCAGTACTTC. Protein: CATPEGTYEQYF.

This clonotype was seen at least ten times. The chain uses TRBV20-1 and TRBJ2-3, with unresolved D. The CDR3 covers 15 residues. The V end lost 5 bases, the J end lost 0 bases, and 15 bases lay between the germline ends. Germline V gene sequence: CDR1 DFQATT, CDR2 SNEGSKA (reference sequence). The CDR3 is CSASSTAPSTDTQYF. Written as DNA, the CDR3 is TGCAGTGCTTCTTCGACGGCCCCTAGCACAGATACGCAGTATTTT.

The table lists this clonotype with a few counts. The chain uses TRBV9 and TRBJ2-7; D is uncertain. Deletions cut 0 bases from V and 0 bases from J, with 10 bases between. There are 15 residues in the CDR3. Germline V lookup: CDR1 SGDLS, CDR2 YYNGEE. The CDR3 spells CASSVGVRSSYEQYF. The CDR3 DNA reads TGTGCCAGCAGCGTAGGTGTTCGGAGCTCCTACGAGCAGTACTTC.

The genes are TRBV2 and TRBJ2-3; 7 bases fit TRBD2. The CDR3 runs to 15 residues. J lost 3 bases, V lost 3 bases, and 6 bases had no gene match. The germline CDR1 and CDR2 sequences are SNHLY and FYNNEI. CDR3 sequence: CASSDEGGGTDTQYF. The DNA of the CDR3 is TGTGCCAGCAGTGACGAGGGCGGGGGAACAGATACGCAGTATTTT.

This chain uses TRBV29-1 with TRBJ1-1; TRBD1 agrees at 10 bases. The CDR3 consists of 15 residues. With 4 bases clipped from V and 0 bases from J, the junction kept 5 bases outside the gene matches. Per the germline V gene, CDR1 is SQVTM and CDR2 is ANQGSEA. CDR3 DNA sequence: TGCAGCGTTGCGGGGACAGGGGTCATGAACACTGAAGCTTTCTTT. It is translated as CSVAGTGVMNTEAFF. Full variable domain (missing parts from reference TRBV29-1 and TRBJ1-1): SAVISQKPSRDICQRGTSLTIQCQVDSQVTMMFWYRQQPGQSLTLIATANQGSEATYESGFVIDKFPISRPNLTFSTLTVSNMSPEDSSIYLCSVAGTGVMNTEAFFGQGTRLTVV.

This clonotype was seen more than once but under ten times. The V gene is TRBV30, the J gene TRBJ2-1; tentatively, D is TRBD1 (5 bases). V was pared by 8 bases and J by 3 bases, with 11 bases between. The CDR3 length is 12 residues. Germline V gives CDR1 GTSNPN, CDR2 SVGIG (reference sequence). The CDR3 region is CAARDDYNEQFF. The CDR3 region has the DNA TGTGCCGCCAGGGATGACTACAATGAGCAGTTCTTC.

The CDR3 DNA reads as TGCGCCAGCAGCGTGCTACTAGCGGGGGACTACAATGAGCAGTTCTTC. It yields the protein CASSVLLAGDYNEQFF. The J gene is TRBJ2-1, the V gene TRBV5-1; 11 nucleotides line up with TRBD2. This CDR3 spans 16 amino acids. V gave up 4 bases and J gave up 3 bases; unmatched junction bases: 6. Looked up from germline, CDR1 is SGHRS and CDR2 is YFSETQ. Filled out from reference TRBV5-1 and TRBJ2-1, the complete variable domain reads KAGVTQTPRYLIKTRGQQVTLSCSPISGHRSVSWYQQTPGQGLQFLFEYFSETQRNKGNFPGRFSGRQFSNSRSEMNVSTLELGDSALYLCASSVLLAGDYNEQFFGPGTRLTVL.

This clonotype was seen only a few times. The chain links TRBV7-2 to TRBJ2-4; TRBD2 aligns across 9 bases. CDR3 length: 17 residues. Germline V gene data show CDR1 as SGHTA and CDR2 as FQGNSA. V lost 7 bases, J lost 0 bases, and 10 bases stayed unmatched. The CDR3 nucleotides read TGTGCCAGCAACGGACTAGCGCCAAACATAGCCAAAAACATTCAGTACTTC. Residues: CASNGLAPNIAKNIQYF.

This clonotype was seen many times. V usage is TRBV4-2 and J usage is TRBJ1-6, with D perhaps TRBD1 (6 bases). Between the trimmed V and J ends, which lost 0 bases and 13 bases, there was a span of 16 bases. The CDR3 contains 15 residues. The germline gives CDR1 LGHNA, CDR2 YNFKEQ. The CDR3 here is CASSQEGIGGFPLHF. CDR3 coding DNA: TGTGCCAGCAGCCAAGAGGGTATAGGGGGATTTCCCCTCCACTTT.

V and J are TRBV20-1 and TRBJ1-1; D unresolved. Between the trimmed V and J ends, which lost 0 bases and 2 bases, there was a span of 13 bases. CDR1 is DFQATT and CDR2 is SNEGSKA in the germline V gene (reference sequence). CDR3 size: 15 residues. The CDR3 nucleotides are TGCAGTGCTAGAGATCTTAGCGCCGGAAACACTGAAGCTTTCTTT. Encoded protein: CSARDLSAGNTEAFF.

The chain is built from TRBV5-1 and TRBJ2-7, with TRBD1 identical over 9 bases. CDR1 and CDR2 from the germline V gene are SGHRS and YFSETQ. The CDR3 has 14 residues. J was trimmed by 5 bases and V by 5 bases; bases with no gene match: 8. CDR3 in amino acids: CASSPGTGRDEQYF. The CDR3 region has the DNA TGCGCCAGCAGTCCCGGGACAGGGAGGGACGAGCAGTACTTC.

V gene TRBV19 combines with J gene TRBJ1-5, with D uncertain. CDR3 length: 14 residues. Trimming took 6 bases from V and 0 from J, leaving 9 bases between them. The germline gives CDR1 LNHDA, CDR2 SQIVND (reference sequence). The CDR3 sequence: CASSKVYSNQPQHF. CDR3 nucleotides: TGTGCCAGTAGCAAAGTTTATAGCAATCAGCCCCAGCATTTT.